The sequence of this T cell receptor beta chain was determined in a study of metastatic and nonmetastatic thyroid tumors. At the level of the study: Blood and tumor or nodule tissue repertoires from malignant and benign thyroid patients were compared.

This clone was counted many times. The V segment lost 6 bases and the J segment 3 bases; nucleotides outside the gene matches: 5. In germline, CDR1 is SGHRS, CDR2 YFSETQ. This CDR3 is 14 amino acids long. TCRdb reanalyzed the PCR reads with MiXCR. Of 2,000 to 3,000 clones listed, 27% were seen once; the top ten hold 20% to 25%. Ahead of thyroid surgery, no patient had received treatment of any kind. This clonotype was sampled from a female donor with papillary thyroid cancer or a benign thyroid nodule (not recorded which). Some clones in this sample may be carry-over from other donors' samples. Sequencing input: tumor tissue. The J gene is TRBJ2-3, the V gene TRBV5-1; 9 bases are shared with TRBD1. CDR3 residues: CASTSGQGTDTQYF. DNA for the CDR3: TGCGCCAGCACATCGGGACAGGGAACAGATACGCAGTATTTT.